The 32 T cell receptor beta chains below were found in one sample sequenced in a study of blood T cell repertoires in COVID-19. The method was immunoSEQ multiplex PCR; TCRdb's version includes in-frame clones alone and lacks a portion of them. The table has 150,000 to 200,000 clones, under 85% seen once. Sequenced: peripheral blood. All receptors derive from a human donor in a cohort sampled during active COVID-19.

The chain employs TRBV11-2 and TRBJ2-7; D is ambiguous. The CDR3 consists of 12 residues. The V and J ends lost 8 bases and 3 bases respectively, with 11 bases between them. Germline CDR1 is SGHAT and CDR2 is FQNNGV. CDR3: CASGGSLYEQYF. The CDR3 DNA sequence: TGTGCCAGCGGTGGCAGTCTCTACGAGCAGTACTTC.

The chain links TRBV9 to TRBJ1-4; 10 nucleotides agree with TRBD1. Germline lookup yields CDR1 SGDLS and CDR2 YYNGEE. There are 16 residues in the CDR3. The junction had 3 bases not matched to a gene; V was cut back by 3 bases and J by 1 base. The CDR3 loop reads CASSEGTGVTNEKLFF. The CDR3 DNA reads TGTGCCAGCAGCGAGGGGACAGGGGTAACTAATGAAAAACTGTTTTTT.

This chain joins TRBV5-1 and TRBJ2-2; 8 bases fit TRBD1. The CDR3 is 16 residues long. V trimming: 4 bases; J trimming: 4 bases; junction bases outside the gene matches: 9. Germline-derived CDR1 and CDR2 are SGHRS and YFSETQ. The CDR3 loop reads CASSPMDRAGTGELFF. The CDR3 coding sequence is TGCGCCAGCAGCCCGATGGACAGGGCGGGCACCGGGGAGCTGTTTTTT.

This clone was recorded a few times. The CDR3 protein is CASKTRVFGTEAFF. The CDR3 region has the DNA TGTGCCAGCAAGACTAGGGTCTTCGGCACTGAAGCTTTCTTT. The chain uses TRBV2 and TRBJ1-1; no clear D. CDR1 is SNHLY and CDR2 is FYNNEI in the germline V gene. The CDR3 length is 14 residues. V was cut by 7 bases and J by 4 bases, with 16 bases left in between.

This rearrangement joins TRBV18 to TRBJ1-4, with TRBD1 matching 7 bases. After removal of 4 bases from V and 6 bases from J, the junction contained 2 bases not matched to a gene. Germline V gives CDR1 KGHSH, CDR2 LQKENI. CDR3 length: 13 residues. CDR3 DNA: TGTGCCAGCTCACAGGACAGGCATGAAAAACTGTTTTTT. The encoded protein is CASSQDRHEKLFF.

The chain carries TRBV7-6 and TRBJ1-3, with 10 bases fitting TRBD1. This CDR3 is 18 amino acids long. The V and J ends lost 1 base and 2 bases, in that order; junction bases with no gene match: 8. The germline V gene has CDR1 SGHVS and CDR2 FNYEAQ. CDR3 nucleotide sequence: TGTGCCAGCAGCTTAGGCCCCAGACAGGGGGCGGCTGGAAACACCATATATTTT. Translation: CASSLGPRQGAAGNTIYF.

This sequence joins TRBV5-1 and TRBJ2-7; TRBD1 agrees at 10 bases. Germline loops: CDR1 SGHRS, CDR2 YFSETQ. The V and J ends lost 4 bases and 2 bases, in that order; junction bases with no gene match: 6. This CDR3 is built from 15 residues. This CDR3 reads CASSVTGGRTYEQYF. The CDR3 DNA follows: TGCGCCAGCAGCGTGACAGGGGGCCGGACCTACGAGCAGTACTTC.

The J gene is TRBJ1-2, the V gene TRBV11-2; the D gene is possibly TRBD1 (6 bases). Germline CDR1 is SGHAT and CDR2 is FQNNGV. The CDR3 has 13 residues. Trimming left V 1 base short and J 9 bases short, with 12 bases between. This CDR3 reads CASSLGQGISYTF. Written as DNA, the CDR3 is TGTGCCAGCAGCTTAGGGCAGGGGATAAGCTACACCTTC.

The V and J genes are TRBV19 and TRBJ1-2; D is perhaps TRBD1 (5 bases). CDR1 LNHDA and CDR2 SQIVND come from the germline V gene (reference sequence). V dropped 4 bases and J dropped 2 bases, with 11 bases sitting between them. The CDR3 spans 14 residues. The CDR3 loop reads CASSNPGLNYGYTF. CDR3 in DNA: TGTGCCAGTAGTAACCCAGGGCTAAACTATGGCTACACCTTC.

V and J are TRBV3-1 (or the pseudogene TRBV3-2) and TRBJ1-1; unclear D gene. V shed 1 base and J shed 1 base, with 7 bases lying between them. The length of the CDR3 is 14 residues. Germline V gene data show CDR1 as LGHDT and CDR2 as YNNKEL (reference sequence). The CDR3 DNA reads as TGTGCCAGCAGCCAAGGCGGGTGGAACACTGAAGCTTTCTTT. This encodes CASSQGGWNTEAFF.

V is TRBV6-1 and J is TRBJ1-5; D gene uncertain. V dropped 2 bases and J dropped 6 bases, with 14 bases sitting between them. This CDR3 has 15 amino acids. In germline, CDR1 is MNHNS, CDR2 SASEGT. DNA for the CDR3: TGTGCCAGCAGTGAACGGGGAGTCATTGGTCAGCCCCAGCATTTT. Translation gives CASSERGVIGQPQHF.

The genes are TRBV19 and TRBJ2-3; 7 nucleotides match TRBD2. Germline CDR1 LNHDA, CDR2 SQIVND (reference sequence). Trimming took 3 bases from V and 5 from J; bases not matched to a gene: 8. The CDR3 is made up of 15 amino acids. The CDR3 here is CASSIIAGVRDTQYF. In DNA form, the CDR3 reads TGTGCCAGTAGTATCATTGCGGGGGTCCGAGATACGCAGTATTTT.

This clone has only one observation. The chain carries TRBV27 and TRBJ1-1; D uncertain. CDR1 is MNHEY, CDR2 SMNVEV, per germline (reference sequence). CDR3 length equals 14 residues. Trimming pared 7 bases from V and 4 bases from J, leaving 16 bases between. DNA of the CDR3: TGTGCCAGCAACCCCCATGGCGGGCCCACTGAAGCTTTCTTT. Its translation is CASNPHGGPTEAFF.

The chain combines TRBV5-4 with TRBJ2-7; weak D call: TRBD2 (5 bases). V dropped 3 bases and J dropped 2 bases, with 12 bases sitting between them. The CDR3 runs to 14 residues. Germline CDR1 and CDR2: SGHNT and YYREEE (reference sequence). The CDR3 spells CASSYGLLAYEQYF. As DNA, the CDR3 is TGTGCCAGCAGCTACGGACTCCTCGCCTACGAGCAGTACTTC.

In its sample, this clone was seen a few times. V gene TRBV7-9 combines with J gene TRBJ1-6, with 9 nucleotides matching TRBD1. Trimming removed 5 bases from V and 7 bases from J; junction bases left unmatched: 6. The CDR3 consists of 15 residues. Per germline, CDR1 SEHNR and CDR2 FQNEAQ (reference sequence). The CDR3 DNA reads TGTGCCAGCAGCCCACCCGGACAGGGGAATTCACCCCTCCACTTT. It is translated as CASSPPGQGNSPLHF.

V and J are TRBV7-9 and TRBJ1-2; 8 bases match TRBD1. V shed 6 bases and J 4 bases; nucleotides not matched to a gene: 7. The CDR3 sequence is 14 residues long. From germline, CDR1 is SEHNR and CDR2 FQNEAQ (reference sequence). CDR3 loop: CASSPPDRAYGYTF. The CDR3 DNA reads TGTGCCAGCAGTCCCCCGGACAGGGCCTATGGCTACACCTTC. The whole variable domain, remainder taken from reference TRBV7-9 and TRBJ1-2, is DTGVSQNPRHKITKRGQNVTFRCDPISEHNRLYWYRQTLGQGPEFLTYFQNEAQLEKSRLLSDRFSAERPKGSFSTLEIQRTEQGDSAMYLCASSPPDRAYGYTFGSGTRLTVV.

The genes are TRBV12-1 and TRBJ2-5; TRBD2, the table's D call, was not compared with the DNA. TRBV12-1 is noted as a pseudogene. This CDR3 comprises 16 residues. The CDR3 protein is CASSPLAGVVQETQYF. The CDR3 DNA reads TGTGCCAGCAGCCCCCTTGCGGGGGTAGTTCAAGAGACCCAGTACTTC.

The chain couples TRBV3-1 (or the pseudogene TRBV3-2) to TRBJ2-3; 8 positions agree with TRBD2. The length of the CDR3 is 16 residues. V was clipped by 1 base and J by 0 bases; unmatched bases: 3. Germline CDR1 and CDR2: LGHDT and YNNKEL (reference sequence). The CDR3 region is CASSQGRGASTDTQYF. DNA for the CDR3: TGTGCCAGCAGCCAAGGGCGGGGGGCAAGCACAGATACGCAGTATTTT.

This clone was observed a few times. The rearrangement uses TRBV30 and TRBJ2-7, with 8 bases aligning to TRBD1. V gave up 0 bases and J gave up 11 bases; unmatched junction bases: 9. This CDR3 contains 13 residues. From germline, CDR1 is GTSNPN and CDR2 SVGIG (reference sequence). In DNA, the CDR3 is TGTGCCTGGAGTGTACTCGGGGCAGGGGGCGAGTACTTC. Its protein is CAWSVLGAGGEYF. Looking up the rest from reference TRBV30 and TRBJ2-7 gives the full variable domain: SQTIHQWPATLVQPVGSPLSLECTVEGTSNPNLYWYRQAAGRGLQLLFYSVGIGQISSEVPQNLSASRPQDRQFILSSKKLLLSDSGFYLCAWSVLGAGGEYFGPGTRLTVT.

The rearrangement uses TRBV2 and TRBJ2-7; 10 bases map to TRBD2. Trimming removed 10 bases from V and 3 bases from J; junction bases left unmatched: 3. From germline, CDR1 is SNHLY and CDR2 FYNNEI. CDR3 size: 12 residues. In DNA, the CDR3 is TGTGCCACCTTAGCGGGGGGCTACGAGCAGTACTTC. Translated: CATLAGGYEQYF.

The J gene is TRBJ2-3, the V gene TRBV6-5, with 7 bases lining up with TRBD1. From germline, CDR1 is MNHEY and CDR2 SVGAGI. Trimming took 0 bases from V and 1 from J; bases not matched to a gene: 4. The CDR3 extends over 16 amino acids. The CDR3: CASSYSGDSRTDTQYF. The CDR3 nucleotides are TGTGCCAGCAGTTACTCGGGGGACAGCCGCACAGATACGCAGTATTTT.

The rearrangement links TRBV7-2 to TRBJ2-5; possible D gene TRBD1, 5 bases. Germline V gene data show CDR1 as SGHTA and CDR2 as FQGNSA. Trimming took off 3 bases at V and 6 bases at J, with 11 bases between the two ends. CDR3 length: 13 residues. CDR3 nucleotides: TGTGCCAGCAGCTTCCGTGGGGCGAAGACCCAGTACTTC. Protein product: CASSFRGAKTQYF.

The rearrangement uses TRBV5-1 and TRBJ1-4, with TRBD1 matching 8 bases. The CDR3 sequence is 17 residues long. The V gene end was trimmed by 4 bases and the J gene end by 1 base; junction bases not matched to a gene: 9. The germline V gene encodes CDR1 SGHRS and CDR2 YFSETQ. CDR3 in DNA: TGCGCCAGCAGCCTCGACAGGGGACGGGGAACTAATGAAAAACTGTTTTTT. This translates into CASSLDRGRGTNEKLFF. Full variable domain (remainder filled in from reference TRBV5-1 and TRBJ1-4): KAGVTQTPRYLIKTRGQQVTLSCSPISGHRSVSWYQQTPGQGLQFLFEYFSETQRNKGNFPGRFSGRQFSNSRSEMNVSTLELGDSALYLCASSLDRGRGTNEKLFFGSGTQLSVL.

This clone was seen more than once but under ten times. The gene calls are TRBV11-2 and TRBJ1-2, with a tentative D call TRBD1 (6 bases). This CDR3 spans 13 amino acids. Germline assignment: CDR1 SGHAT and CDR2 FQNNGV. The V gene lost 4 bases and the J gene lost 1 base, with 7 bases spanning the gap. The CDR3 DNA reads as TGTGCCAGCAGCTCGGACAGTAACTATGGCTACACCTTC. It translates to CASSSDSNYGYTF.

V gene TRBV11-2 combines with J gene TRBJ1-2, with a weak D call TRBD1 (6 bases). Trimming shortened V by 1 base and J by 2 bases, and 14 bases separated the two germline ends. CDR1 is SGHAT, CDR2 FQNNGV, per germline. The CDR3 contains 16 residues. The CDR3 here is CASSLARGHTNYGYTF. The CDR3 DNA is TGTGCCAGCAGCTTAGCACGGGGACATACAAACTATGGCTACACCTTC.

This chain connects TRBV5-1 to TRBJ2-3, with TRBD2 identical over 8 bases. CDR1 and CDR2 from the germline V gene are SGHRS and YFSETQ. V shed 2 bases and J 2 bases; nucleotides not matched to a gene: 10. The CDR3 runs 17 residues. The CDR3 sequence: CASSFGLAGRNTDTQYF. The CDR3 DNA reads TGCGCCAGCAGCTTCGGGTTAGCGGGGCGTAACACAGATACGCAGTATTTT. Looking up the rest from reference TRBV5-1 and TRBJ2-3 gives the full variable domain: KAGVTQTPRYLIKTRGQQVTLSCSPISGHRSVSWYQQTPGQGLQFLFEYFSETQRNKGNFPGRFSGRQFSNSRSEMNVSTLELGDSALYLCASSFGLAGRNTDTQYFGPGTRLTVL.

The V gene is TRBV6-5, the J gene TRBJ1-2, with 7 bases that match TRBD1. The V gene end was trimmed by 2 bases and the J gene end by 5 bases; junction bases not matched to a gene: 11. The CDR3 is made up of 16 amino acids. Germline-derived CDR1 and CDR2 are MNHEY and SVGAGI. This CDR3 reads CASSYTPDRVGYGYTF. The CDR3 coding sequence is TGTGCCAGCAGTTACACCCCCGACAGGGTAGGATATGGCTACACCTTC.

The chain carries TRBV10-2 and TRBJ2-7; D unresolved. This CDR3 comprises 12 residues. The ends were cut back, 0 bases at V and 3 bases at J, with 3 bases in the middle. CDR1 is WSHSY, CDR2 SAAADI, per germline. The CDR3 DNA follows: TGCGCCAGCAGTGAGTCGAGCTACGAGCAGTACTTC. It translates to CASSESSYEQYF.

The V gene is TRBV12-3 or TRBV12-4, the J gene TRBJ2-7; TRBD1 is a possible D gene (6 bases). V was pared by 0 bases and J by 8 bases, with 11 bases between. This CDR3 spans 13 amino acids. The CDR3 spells CASSLANRDKQYF. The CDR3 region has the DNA TGTGCCAGCAGTTTAGCGAACCGGGACAAGCAGTACTTC.

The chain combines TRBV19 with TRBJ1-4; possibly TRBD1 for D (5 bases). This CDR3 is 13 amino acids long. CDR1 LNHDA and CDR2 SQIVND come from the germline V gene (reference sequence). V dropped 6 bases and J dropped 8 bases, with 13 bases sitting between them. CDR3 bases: TGTGCCAGTAGCCAGAACGGGGGAGAAAAACTGTTTTTT. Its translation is CASSQNGGEKLFF.

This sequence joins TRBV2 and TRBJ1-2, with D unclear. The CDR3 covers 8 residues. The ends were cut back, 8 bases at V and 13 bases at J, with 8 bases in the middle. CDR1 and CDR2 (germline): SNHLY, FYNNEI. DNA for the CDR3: TGTGCCAGCCAGGCCTTCACCTTC. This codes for CASQAFTF.

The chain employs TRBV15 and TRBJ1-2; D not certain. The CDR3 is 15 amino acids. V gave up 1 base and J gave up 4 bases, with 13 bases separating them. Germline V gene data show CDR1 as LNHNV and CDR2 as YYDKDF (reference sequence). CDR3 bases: TGTGCCACCAGCAGAGCCCTTCAGAGCGGCTATGGCTACACCTTC. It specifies CATSRALQSGYGYTF.